The 20 T cell receptor beta chains below come from one sample, sequenced in a study of T cell responses to AZD1222 COVID-19 vaccine. Clones were read by immunoSEQ multiplex PCR, and TCRdb kept only the in-frame ones, dropping some. The sample contains approximately 140,000 clones, over 90% of which appear only once. The sample in question was peripheral blood, obtained on day 0 of AZD1222 vaccination. Receptor source: an adult in good health.

The rearrangement joins TRBV9 to TRBJ2-3; 10 bases agree with TRBD2. Germline V gene lookup returns CDR1 SGDLS and CDR2 YYNGEE. The CDR3 sequence is 18 residues long. The V segment lost 4 bases and the J segment 3 bases; nucleotides outside the gene matches: 14. CDR3 nucleotide sequence: TGTGCCAGCAGCTCATCTCATGGGACTAGCGTCGGGACAGATACGCAGTATTTT. Amino acids: CASSSSHGTSVGTDTQYF.

The chain carries TRBV6-5 and TRBJ2-5, with 10 bases that match TRBD1. CDR3 length: 15 amino acids. V trimming: 5 bases; J trimming: 5 bases; junction bases outside the gene matches: 8. The V gene's germline CDR1 is MNHEY and CDR2 SVGAGI. The CDR3 is CASSIKTGGSETQYF. CDR3 nucleotides: TGTGCCAGCAGTATCAAGACAGGGGGCTCGGAGACCCAGTACTTC.

V is TRBV25-1 and J is TRBJ1-1; D might be TRBD1 (5 bases). Germline V gene sequence: CDR1 MGHDK, CDR2 SYGVNS. Trimming pared 5 bases from V and 1 base from J, leaving 14 bases between. This CDR3 has 15 amino acids. CDR3 protein: CASSSSGHSNTEAFF. The CDR3 nucleotides are TGTGCCAGCAGTTCATCCGGACACTCGAACACTGAAGCTTTCTTT.

The chain carries TRBV15 and TRBJ1-1, with D maybe TRBD1 (5 bases). The germline CDR1 and CDR2 sequences are LNHNV and YYDKDF (reference sequence). The V and J ends lost 1 base and 6 bases respectively, with 9 bases between them. The CDR3 spans 13 residues. The DNA of the CDR3 is TGTGCCACCAGCAGAGGACAGTTCCCTGAAGCTTTCTTT. The encoded protein is CATSRGQFPEAFF.

This chain joins TRBV3-1 (or the pseudogene TRBV3-2) and TRBJ2-7; the D gene is possibly TRBD1 (6 bases). Germline-derived CDR1 and CDR2 are LGHDT and YNNKEL (reference sequence). This CDR3 is 15 amino acids long. Trimming shortened V by 4 bases and J by 4 bases, and 17 bases separated the two germline ends. The CDR3 here is CASSRDTLNPYEQYF. The CDR3 nucleotides are TGTGCCAGCAGCCGGGACACGCTAAACCCTTACGAGCAGTACTTC.

The V and J genes are TRBV9 and TRBJ2-5; D gene uncertain. The germline CDR1 and CDR2 sequences are SGDLS and YYNGEE. The CDR3 length is 15 residues. With 0 bases removed from V and 2 bases from J, the gap between germline ends came to 11 bases. CDR3 nucleotides: TGTGCCAGCAGCGTAGGGCTCCTTCAACAAGAGACCCAGTACTTC. This codes for CASSVGLLQQETQYF.

This chain connects TRBV7-2 to TRBJ1-5; D possibly corresponds to TRBD1 (5 bases). In germline, CDR1 is SGHTA, CDR2 FQGNSA. The V end lost 6 bases, the J end lost 7 bases, and 10 bases lay between the germline ends. The CDR3 loop spans 12 amino acids. The CDR3 spells CASSWGIQPQHF. CDR3 DNA: TGTGCCAGCAGTTGGGGGATCCAGCCCCAGCATTTT.

The CDR3 here is CASSPEGGRNSPLHF. CDR3 coding DNA: TGTGCCAGCAGTCCGGAAGGAGGTAGGAATTCACCCCTCCACTTT. The chain joins TRBV2 to TRBJ1-6, with D uncertain. Germline V gene lookup returns CDR1 SNHLY and CDR2 FYNNEI. The CDR3 extends over 15 amino acids. Trimming cost V 5 bases and J 7 bases, with 15 bases left between them.

The J gene is TRBJ2-1, the V gene TRBV20-1; 7 nucleotides align to TRBD1. V was clipped by 3 bases and J by 8 bases; unmatched bases: 1. Germline V gives CDR1 DFQATT, CDR2 SNEGSKA (reference sequence). This CDR3 has 11 residues. CDR3 bases: TGCAGTGCTAGTCAGGGGGATGAGCAGTTCTTC. This sequence encodes CSASQGDEQFF.

The genes are TRBV9 and TRBJ2-5; no definite D call. Germline V gene data show CDR1 as SGDLS and CDR2 as YYNGEE. With 0 bases removed from V and 5 bases from J, the gap between germline ends came to 8 bases. CDR3 length: 13 amino acids. The CDR3 spells CASSVDPLETQYF. DNA for the CDR3: TGTGCCAGCAGCGTAGATCCCCTGGAGACCCAGTACTTC.

The chain joins TRBV30 to TRBJ1-1; D ambiguous. The V gene lost 6 bases and the J gene lost 5 bases, with 16 bases spanning the gap. Per the germline V gene, CDR1 is GTSNPN and CDR2 is SVGIG (reference sequence). The length of the CDR3 is 13 residues. The CDR3: CACPYGGKTEAFF. In DNA, the CDR3 is TGTGCCTGTCCCTATGGAGGGAAAACTGAAGCTTTCTTT.

This clone was seen only a few times. The rearrangement joins TRBV4-1 to TRBJ2-7, with a possible D match to TRBD2 (5 bases). V lost 4 bases to trimming and J lost 3 bases, with 16 bases between them. Germline CDR1 and CDR2: MGHRA and YSYEKL. There are 15 residues in the CDR3. CDR3 in amino acids: CASSRAMGSFYEQYF. CDR3 coding DNA: TGCGCCAGCAGCCGGGCCATGGGGAGCTTCTACGAGCAGTACTTC.

This chain's CDR3 is CASSLGTDDQPQHF. In nucleotides, the CDR3 is TGTGCCAGCAGCTTAGGGACAGACGACCAGCCCCAGCATTTT. This chain joins TRBV7-9 and TRBJ1-5, with TRBD1 as a possible D gene (6 bases). V lost 1 base to trimming and J lost 7 bases, with 11 bases between them. Germline V gene data show CDR1 as SEHNR and CDR2 as FQNEAQ (reference sequence). CDR3 length equals 14 residues.

The chain combines TRBV6-1 with TRBJ1-2; D gene unclear. CDR1 and CDR2 from the germline V gene are MNHNS and SASEGT. V lost 2 bases to trimming and J lost 4 bases, with 8 bases between them. CDR3 size: 13 residues. CDR3 loop: CASSEWGSYGYTF. CDR3 DNA: TGTGCCAGCAGTGAATGGGGAAGCTATGGCTACACCTTC.

V usage is TRBV30 and J usage is TRBJ1-2, with D unclear. The CDR3 runs to 14 residues. Germline lookup yields CDR1 GTSNPN and CDR2 SVGIG (reference sequence). The V end was cut by 4 bases, the J end by 1 base, with 13 bases between. The CDR3 is CAWMATEDNYGYTF. CDR3 coding DNA: TGTGCCTGGATGGCGACGGAAGATAACTATGGCTACACCTTC.

The CDR3 spells CSVIGPGYTF. CDR3 DNA: TGCAGCGTGATAGGGCCAGGCTACACCTTC. The chain has TRBV29-1 and TRBJ1-2; D is ambiguous. The CDR3 loop spans 10 amino acids. V was clipped by 6 bases and J by 8 bases, with 10 bases between them. Germline V gives CDR1 SQVTM, CDR2 ANQGSEA.

The V and J genes are TRBV27 and TRBJ2-7; 13 bases align to TRBD2. The V gene's germline CDR1 is MNHEY and CDR2 SMNVEV (reference sequence). The CDR3 runs to 18 residues. J gave up 1 base and V 2 bases, and 8 bases lay outside the gene matches. CDR3 sequence (DNA): TGTGCCAGCAGTTTAAGACCCGGGACTAGCGGGATATCCTACGAGCAGTACTTC. It encodes CASSLRPGTSGISYEQYF.

This clone has just one count. The chain combines TRBV7-3 with TRBJ2-1, with 8 bases fitting TRBD1. The CDR3 covers 13 residues. Per germline, CDR1 SGHTA and CDR2 FQGTGA. With 3 bases clipped from V and 7 bases from J, the junction kept 2 bases outside the gene matches. The CDR3 loop is CASSLGQVNEQFF. In DNA form, the CDR3 reads TGTGCCAGCAGCTTGGGACAGGTGAATGAGCAGTTCTTC.

This clone has only one observation. This chain connects TRBV12-3 or TRBV12-4 to TRBJ2-7; D uncertain. The CDR3 contains 11 residues. V was cut by 2 bases and J by 5 bases, with 4 bases left in between. The CDR3 nucleotides read TGTGCCAGCAGTTTATGGGACGAGCAGTACTTC. Its translation is CASSLWDEQYF.

V and J are TRBV6-6 and TRBJ2-3, with D possibly matching TRBD2 (5 bases). Germline V lookup: CDR1 MNHNY, CDR2 SVGAGI (reference sequence). V was trimmed by 6 bases and J by 10 bases, leaving 11 bases between them. This CDR3 is 11 amino acids long. Here the CDR3 DNA reads TGTGCCAGCAGCCCCTTGGAGGCGCAGTATTTT. It specifies CASSPLEAQYF.